The TCR beta chain under discussion was sequenced for a study of neurological immune-mediated disorders. The overall study: The approximately 34 multiple sclerosis patients comprised approximately 30 relapsing-remitting and 3 secondary progressive cases. Study-wide findings and caveats: Repertoires from 18 of 34 multiple sclerosis patients grouped phylogenetically into a related-CDR3 cluster, suggesting a possible signature.

This clonotype appeared many times. No antigen is known for it. The germline V and J ends were trimmed by 5 bases and 0 bases, with 19 bases remaining between them. The CDR3 consists of 16 residues. The germline CDR1 and CDR2 sequences are DFQATT and SNEGSKA (reference sequence). Every sequencing run drew on 15-18 subjects and yielded over 160 million TCR-beta sequences. Via MiXCR, TCRdb re-called the 5' RACE reads, giving one row per CDR3 protein. This sample has some 60,000 distinct CDR3 sequences, with roughly 3.3% found just once. Sequenced sample: PBMCs. The TCR sequence derives from a woman in her 30s with multiple sclerosis. The gene calls are TRBV20-1 and TRBJ2-5, with D unresolved. The CDR3 DNA is TGCAGTGCTGATACAAACATCGGCGTCTACCAAGAGACCCAGTACTTC. It codes for CSADTNIGVYQETQYF.